These T cell receptor beta chains were read from a single sample in a study of blood T cell repertoires in COVID-19. Profiling relied on immunoSEQ multiplex PCR, and the TCRdb table lists in-frame clones only, not all of them. The table includes 180,000 or so clones, approximately 85% detected once. Sequencing used peripheral blood. All receptors come from a woman older than 75 with acute or convalescent COVID-19. CDR3s include the opening cysteine and the closing phenylalanine or tryptophan. D genes are given only for firm matches. Expanded clones get a size class; other rows say once, few or many, or leave the size out.

>NA|TRBJ1-5|NA|TRBV19
CASSAGGNQPQHF
TGTGCCAGTAGTGCGGGAGGCAATCAGCCCCAGCATTTT
>TRBD1|TRBJ1-2|NA|TRBV3-1/TRBV3-2
CASSPRQGATYGYTF
TGTGCCAGCAGCCCCCGACAGGGGGCTACCTATGGCTACACCTTC
>NA|TRBJ1-2|NA|TRBV6-6
CASTGGVQGNLYGYTF
TGTGCCAGCACGGGGGGGGTACAGGGAAATCTTTATGGCTACACCTTC
>NA|TRBJ1-6|NA|TRBV5-6
CASSRPTESSYNSPLHF
TGTGCCAGCAGCCGGCCGACGGAGAGCTCCTATAATTCACCCCTCCACTTT
>NA|TRBJ2-3|NA|TRBV7-9
CASRTGGTDTQYF
TGTGCCAGCCGGACGGGGGGCACAGATACGCAGTATTTT
>TRBD2|TRBJ2-7|NA|TRBV7-2
CASTNSGKFYEQYF
TGTGCCAGCACCAATAGCGGGAAATTTTACGAGCAGTACTTC
>NA|TRBJ2-1|few|TRBV4-3
CASSQDDFSSYNEQFF
TGCGCCAGCAGCCAAGATGACTTTAGCTCCTACAATGAGCAGTTCTTC
>NA|TRBJ1-1|NA|TRBV18
CASSPSLESEAFF
TGTGCCAGCTCACCAAGTTTAGAAAGTGAAGCTTTCTTT
>NA|TRBJ2-3|NA|TRBV5-8
CASHYTPRDTQYF
TGTGCCAGCCACTACACCCCTCGGGATACGCAGTATTTT
>TRBD2|TRBJ2-5|NA|TRBV19
CASSRVSGTVQETQYF
TGTGCCAGTAGTAGGGTCAGCGGGACGGTTCAAGAGACCCAGTACTTC
>TRBD1|TRBJ1-1|NA|TRBV13
CASSQITGGIKNTEAFF
TGTGCCAGCAGCCAAATCACAGGGGGAATAAAGAACACTGAAGCTTTCTTT
>TRBD2|TRBJ2-2|NA|TRBV5-1
CASSRLAGGTGELFF
TGCGCCAGCTCAAGACTAGCGGGTGGCACCGGGGAGCTGTTTTTT
>NA|TRBJ1-2|NA|TRBV10-3
CAISESTDPRGYTF
TGTGCCATCAGTGAGTCGACAGACCCCAGGGGCTACACCTTC
>TRBD1|TRBJ1-6|NA|TRBV19
CASSPRGLENSPLHF
TGTGCCAGTAGCCCCAGGGGGCTAGAGAATTCACCCCTCCACTTT
>NA|TRBJ1-2|NA|TRBV12-3/TRBV12-4
CASRQATDGYTF
TGTGCCAGCCGCCAAGCCACGGATGGCTACACCTTC
>TRBD1|TRBJ2-7|NA|TRBV5-1
CASKDRVNSYEQYF
TGCGCCAGCAAGGACAGGGTAAACTCCTACGAGCAGTACTTC
>NA|TRBJ2-7|NA|TRBV5-3
CATRARCYEQYF
TGTGCCACCAGGGCGAGGTGCTACGAGCAGTACTTC
>NA|TRBJ1-2|once|TRBV29-1
CSVGGPGGYTF
TGCAGCGTTGGGGGGCCCGGCGGCTACACCTTC
>NA|TRBJ1-2|NA|TRBV7-2
CASSPTTGRGYTF
TGTGCCAGCAGCCCAACTACGGGGAGGGGCTACACCTTC
>TRBD2|TRBJ2-5|NA|TRBV9
CASSSGLAGYQETQYF
TGTGCCAGCAGCTCGGGACTAGCGGGATACCAAGAGACCCAGTACTTC
>TRBD2|TRBJ2-2|NA|TRBV19
CASSIVTSGEVRTGELFF
TGTGCCAGTAGTATAGTAACTAGCGGGGAAGTGAGGACCGGGGAGCTGTTTTTT
>NA|TRBJ2-7|NA|TRBV30
CAWSVRGYEQYF
TGTGCCTGGAGTGTACGGGGCTACGAGCAGTACTTC
>NA|TRBJ2-1|once|TRBV7-9
CASSLRGSNEQFF
TGTGCCAGCAGCTTACGGGGGAGCAATGAGCAGTTCTTC
>NA|TRBJ1-5|NA|TRBV15
CATSRDPSTLGNQPQHF
TGTGCCACCAGCAGAGATCCGTCAACTTTGGGCAATCAGCCCCAGCATTTT
>TRBD1|TRBJ2-7|NA|TRBV6-6
CASRRRGQGSSYEQYF
TGTGCCAGCAGACGAAGGGGACAGGGGAGCTCCTACGAGCAGTACTTC
>TRBD2|TRBJ2-1|NA|TRBV6-5
CASFWTSGNNEQFF
TGTGCCAGCTTTTGGACTAGCGGGAACAATGAGCAGTTCTTC
>NA|TRBJ2-1|once|TRBV2
CASLFPDGANEQFF
TGTGCCAGCCTTTTTCCGGATGGGGCCAATGAGCAGTTCTTC
>NA|TRBJ1-1|NA|TRBV18
CASSPQGNAEAFF
TGTGCCAGCTCACCACAGGGGAACGCTGAAGCTTTCTTT
>TRBD2|TRBJ2-1|NA|TRBV25-1
CAIGLAGKNEQFF
TGTGCCATCGGACTAGCGGGGAAAAATGAGCAGTTCTTC
>NA|TRBJ1-5|once|TRBV6-2/TRBV6-3
CASSPRGYSNQPQHF
TGTGCCAGCAGTCCCAGGGGTTATAGCAATCAGCCCCAGCATTTT
>NA|TRBJ2-6|NA|TRBV24-1
CATTLMGLKGANVLTF
TGTGCCACCACCCTTATGGGGCTCAAGGGGGCCAACGTCCTGACTTTC
>TRBD1|TRBJ2-6|NA|TRBV5-4
CASSRGTGEGRLANVLTF
TGTGCCAGCAGCAGGGGGACAGGGGAGGGGAGGTTGGCCAACGTCCTGACTTTC
>TRBD2|TRBJ2-3|NA|TRBV7-9
CASSLSTSGKSTDTQYF
TGTGCCAGCAGCCTTTCCACTAGCGGCAAAAGCACAGATACGCAGTATTTT
>NA|TRBJ2-3|once|TRBV2
CASSVLLATQYF
TGTGCCAGCAGTGTTTTACTAGCTACGCAGTATTTT
>NA|TRBJ1-6|NA|TRBV7-8
CASSTGQSYNSPLHF
TGTGCCAGCAGCACAGGACAGTCCTATAATTCACCCCTCCACTTT
>NA|TRBJ1-2|NA|TRBV21-1
CASSKGRDRGCDSNYGYTF
TGTGCCAGCAGCAAAGGTAGAGACAGGGGCTGTGATTCTAACTATGGCTACACCTTC
>NA|TRBJ1-5|NA|TRBV6-6
CASSYSMVGGNQPQHF
TGTGCCAGCAGTTACTCGATGGTCGGGGGGAATCAGCCCCAGCATTTT
>NA|TRBJ1-6|NA|TRBV20-1
CSASARTLHF
TGCAGTGCTAGCGCTAGAACCCTCCACTTT
>TRBD1|TRBJ1-6|NA|TRBV30
CAWSPGTGGSVWSPLHF
TGTGCCTGGTCTCCAGGGACAGGGGGTTCAGTATGGTCACCCCTCCACTTT
>NA|TRBJ2-5|NA|TRBV11-2
CASSRSGRYQETQYF
TGTGCCAGCAGCCGAAGCGGGCGGTACCAAGAGACCCAGTACTTC
>NA|TRBJ1-2|NA|TRBV27
CASSLPGQGYTF
TGTGCCAGCAGTTTACCAGGGCAGGGCTACACCTTC
>TRBD1|TRBJ2-7|NA|TRBV6-5
CASSLSYRGYEQYF
TGTGCCAGCAGCCTATCTTACAGGGGGTACGAGCAGTACTTC
>NA|TRBJ2-2|NA|TRBV7-3
CASSFSGNTNTGELFF
TGTGCCAGCAGCTTTAGCGGAAATACGAACACCGGGGAGCTGTTTTTT
>TRBD2|TRBJ2-3|NA|TRBV7-3
CASSFGLAGGDTQYF
TGTGCCAGCAGCTTTGGGCTAGCGGGGGGCGATACGCAGTATTTT
>NA|TRBJ1-3|NA|TRBV5-4
CASSLDRGTGNTIYF
TGTGCCAGCAGCTTGGATCGGGGGACTGGAAACACCATATATTTT
>TRBD1|TRBJ2-3|once|TRBV2
CASRSTGASTDTQYF
TGTGCCTCCCGATCCACAGGGGCTAGCACAGATACGCAGTATTTT
>NA|TRBJ1-5|NA|TRBV19
CASSIPPPAGPQHF
TGTGCCAGTAGTATCCCCCCACCCGCAGGGCCCCAGCATTTT
>TRBD1|TRBJ1-2|NA|TRBV6-5
CASSYRRDRNYGYTF
TGTGCCAGCAGTTACCGCCGGGACAGGAACTATGGCTACACCTTC
>TRBD2|TRBJ2-1|NA|TRBV7-9
CASSLVSTGGNNEQFF
TGTGCCAGCAGCTTAGTTTCCACGGGAGGGAACAATGAGCAGTTCTTC
>TRBD2|TRBJ2-5|NA|TRBV9
CASSVAPGGETQYF
TGTGCCAGCAGCGTAGCCCCGGGGGGAGAGACCCAGTACTTC
>NA|TRBJ1-1|once|TRBV30
CAWSVGGNTEAFF
TGTGCCTGGAGTGTAGGCGGGAACACTGAAGCTTTCTTT
>NA|TRBJ2-5|NA|TRBV9
CASSAGDTVGMETQYF
TGTGCCAGCAGCGCGGGGGATACGGTGGGGATGGAGACCCAGTACTTC
>TRBD1|TRBJ1-1|NA|TRBV19
CASSIDTGAPAEAFF
TGTGCCAGTAGTATAGACACAGGGGCCCCAGCTGAAGCTTTCTTT
>NA|TRBJ2-7|NA|TRBV18
CASSPPSGEQYF
TGTGCCAGCTCACCGCCATCCGGGGAGCAGTACTTC
>TRBD1|TRBJ1-2|NA|TRBV7-9
CASSFGAGGGLYGYTF
TGTGCCAGCAGCTTTGGGGCAGGGGGCGGTCTCTATGGCTACACCTTC
>TRBD2|TRBJ2-3|NA|TRBV7-2
CASSLRGGAGVLSTDTQYF
TGTGCCAGCAGCTTAAGGGGTGGGGCGGGGGTACTGAGCACAGATACGCAGTATTTT
>TRBD2|TRBJ2-3|NA|TRBV29-1
CSVDSGTSAPADTQYF
TGCAGCGTGGACTCCGGGACTAGCGCACCCGCGGATACGCAGTATTTT
>NA|TRBJ1-6|NA|TRBV11-3
CASSLAEGSPLHF
TGTGCCAGCAGCTTAGCAGAGGGTTCACCCCTCCACTTT
>TRBD2|TRBJ2-5|NA|TRBV7-9
CASSLVRGLAGGETQYF
TGTGCCAGCAGCTTAGTCAGAGGACTAGCGGGAGGGGAGACCCAGTACTTC